The T cell receptor beta chain under discussion was sequenced for a study of cytomegalovirus exposure and HLA in healthy donors (TCRdb year 2017). With respect to the entire study: An earlier analysis of several hundred of the donors reported approximately 260 Gb of sequence data and 117 million unique TCR beta sequences obtained from 180 million or so T cells. An early release that covered about 600 HLA-typed donors contained 300 to 350 gigabases of sequencing data and around 85 million unique TCR sequences. The genetic ancestry cluster associated with self-reported Caucasian donors included about 84% of the roughly 400 genotyped donors. The aim of the study was to test whether cataloging public T cell receptors could identify signatures of past pathogen exposure. The study profiled the T cell repertoires of hundreds of subjects by immunosequencing and related them to cytomegalovirus serostatus. In addition to the first cohort of 650 to 750 subjects, a separate validation cohort of about 120 different subjects was used. High-throughput TCR immunosequencing, statistical association of individual TCRs with disease status, and machine learning were combined to predict cytomegalovirus infection status. To study patterns of TCR occurrence, a later analysis re-analyzed previously published TCR beta repertoires from 500 to 850 donors and added high-resolution HLA genotyping. Rather than using new phenotypic data, the later analysis identified candidate immune exposures from TCR beta sequences and from how often those sequences occurred across donors. An earlier analysis of a few hundred of the donors applied high-throughput TCR beta sequencing to assess whether each TCR beta V gene segment acted as functional or pseudogenic. Donor age, sex, ethnicity and CMV serostatus were collected together with the repertoire data. A later genetic analysis used genome-wide SNP genotypes for about 65% of the roughly 670 donors, treating that subset as a discovery cohort. Every discovery cohort repertoire had been produced on one sequencing platform. Class I and class II HLA loci were covered by the typing at four-digit resolution. Typing coverage varied by locus: roughly 620-640 donors for A, B, C, DRB1 and DQB1; roughly 500 for DQA1; some 610 for DPA1; fewer than 480 for DPB1. Several DR-DQ haplotypes were treated as single units for association and clustering because of strong linkage in the cohort. Among 398 genotyped donors of the cohort, an average of approximately 240,000 unique TCR beta nucleotide sequences were sequenced per donor, roughly 18% of them non-productive.

The cohort comprised approximately 700 healthy bone marrow donors. Cohort members were all nominally healthy when sampled, although unrecorded immune exposures were likely present. The donor was CMV seronegative and belonged to the group of 352 seronegative cohort members. Every donor gave a peripheral blood sample, and the peripheral blood mononuclear cells from that sample were used for TCR beta sequencing. The Qiagen DNeasy Blood Extraction Kit was used to extract genomic DNA from the blood cell samples. CDR1 and CDR2 were assigned from the germline V gene as SGHTA and FQGTGA. The CDR3 starts with the cysteine, ends with the phenylalanine, and has 15 residues. Only the CDR3 DNA stays, 45 bases, in frame from base 1. Clipping removes 4 bases from V and 5 bases from J, with 10 as the unmatched junction base count. In regard to this clone: The antigen this receptor binds is unknown. No per-base quality is available; no much larger clone lies one base away.

Results the study describes overall, beyond this receptor: The presence/absence analyses assumed that sequencing depth was roughly uniform across donors, and that assumption may not be true. A later analysis associated 17,000 or so TCR beta sequences with specific HLA alleles at a false discovery rate of 0.05. An earlier analysis of approximately 570 of the donors showed that most TCR beta V segments appeared in productive rearrangements either about 87% or about 30% of the time, which broadly matched IMGT annotations. In this cohort, only TCR beta chains were sequenced, and detectable features were limited by the absence of alpha or paired-chain data. The study listed 150 to 200 TCR beta chains as associated with cytomegalovirus. Most TCR sequences were observed very rarely across donors, whereas some public TCRs were present in many individuals. In both the original and validation cohorts, the classifier was reported to diagnose cytomegalovirus status with high specificity and sensitivity. A further reported finding was that TCR beta sequences accurately predicted the HLA-A and HLA-B alleles for most subjects in the first cohort. CMV serostatus was the only immune exposure information available for the cohort. Three of the identified cytomegalovirus-associated TCR beta chains were confirmed in vitro to be specific for cytomegalovirus antigens. In a later analysis, the rate of TCR association differed among HLA loci, with DRB1 alleles having the most associated TCRs and HLA-C alleles having the fewest. A later analysis reported that several top co-occurrence clusters appeared linked to parvovirus B19, influenza, CMV and Epstein-Barr virus. A later analysis found that most CMV-associated TCR beta chains appeared HLA-restricted, with HLA associations seemingly driven largely by CMV exposure. A later genetic analysis associated a missense DCLRE1C variant with V-gene and J-gene trimming of TCR beta chains, and an independent cohort replicated the association. Because the 87-base-pair reads could not distinguish some IMGT-functional V segments, including TRBV6-2 and TRBV6-3, those segments were excluded. A cluster of highly shared sequence variants was judged likely to be a technical artifact of the sequencing pipeline. In a later analysis, HLA-associated TCR beta chains showed more clonal expansion and lower generation probabilities than non-associated chains that were equally common. A later genetic analysis reported fewer N-insertions in productive TCRs among donors in an Asian-associated ancestry cluster than the roughly 700-donor mean. Because counts were too low, roughly 17 rarely observed V segments, including chromosome 9 orphons, were left out of the earlier analysis of 500 to 750 of the donors. Strong co-occurrence of HLA alleles, especially DR and DQ, made assigning TCR associations to individual alleles difficult. Because HLA typing was unavailable for some donors at each locus, only the typed subset was used in association tests. Linkage disequilibrium might explain the correlated functional status among segregating V segments, but an unknown experimental factor could not be excluded. It was suggested by the authors that the approach could potentially be generalized to other disease states and immunological phenotypes.

Libraries came from the immunoSEQ multiplex PCR assay. The multiplex PCR relied on a mix of 60 forward primers for TCR Vbeta segments and 13 reverse primers for TCR Jbeta segments. The CDR3 region of rearranged TCR beta genes was amplified from genomic DNA with a multiplex PCR assay. Amplified TCR beta libraries were sequenced as 87-base-pair reads on the Illumina HiSeq System. As for the original processing: A later analysis tallied tens of millions of unique TCR beta chains across the 700 or so repertoires, and around 12 million of those chains were shared by two or more donors. To remove PCR and sequencing errors, raw reads were error-corrected and collapsed into unique sequences using a nearest-neighbor algorithm that merged closely related sequences. V, D and J gene segments were assigned by aligning CDR3 sequences to IMGT reference sequences. Each retained sequence needed at least a six-nucleotide match to both a V gene segment and a J gene segment. A rearrangement counted as productive if the CDR3 had no stop codons and remained in frame with V and J, and every other rearrangement counted as non-productive. CDR3 was defined according to IMGT convention as the region running from the second conserved V-encoded cysteine to the conserved J-encoded phenylalanine. The earlier analysis of around 640 of the donors excluded sequences that lacked an unambiguous match to a single V gene segment. An earlier analysis of a few hundred of the donors called V segments functional above 56.7% productive rearrangements and segregating when the between-donor standard deviation exceeded 5%. To diagnose cytomegalovirus status from the catalog of TCR beta chain sequences, a statistical classification framework was built. In a later analysis, TCR nucleotide sequences were compared against IMGT/GENE-DB human TR gene sequences so that V and J genes could be assigned. Using the TCRdist pipeline, a later analysis assigned CDR3 sequences along with most-parsimonious VDJ recombination scenarios. In a later analysis, every TCR beta chain was defined by the combination of its CDR3 amino acid sequence and its V-gene family, and reads without a unique V-gene family were dropped. As a way to deal with suspected cross-contamination and a sequencing artifact, a later analysis dropped 450 to 700 nucleotide sequences that were highly shared and had low generation probability. For each public chain, a later analysis derived a clonal expansion index from normalized ranks of inferred template counts within each repertoire. A later analysis computed generation probabilities with a VDJ recombination model fitted to out-of-frame rearrangements, and checked the results against IGoR. Hypergeometric tests were used in a later analysis to score TCR-TCR, TCR-HLA and TCR-CMV co-occurrence, with a repertoire-size bias correction applied to the TCR pairs. In a later analysis, false discovery rates were estimated by permuting HLA or CMV assignments 20 times. In a later analysis, co-occurring TCRs were grouped with DBSCAN, and TCRdist sequence similarity was added when clustering was performed within HLA-allele-positive subsets. Repertoires with fewer than 30,000 or more than 120,000 public chains were left out of co-occurrence clustering, as were five repertoires with anomalous nucleotide sharing. TCRdb mirrors the immuneACCESS table, restricted to in-frame sequences. Some clones are absent from its copies; in checked studies, under half trace to an unresolved V gene, and the reason for the others is unknown. D and trimming come from the DNA, and the V and J calls and clone size come from that table. The sample data list some 160,000 clones, and under 90% of these were observed just once. Approximately 2.7% of the sample is held by the ten biggest clonotypes.

Here the chain combines TRBV7-3 and TRBJ2-7, with TRBD1 matching 8 junction bases. The TCR sequence derives from a boy between 2 and 10 years old in good health and CMV-seronegative. The specimen was PBMCs. The CDR3 loop reads CASSSYRTGLDEQYF. Read as DNA, the sequence is TGTGCCAGCAGCTCGTACCGGACAGGGTTAGACGAGCAGTACTTC.